One sample yielded the 14 T cell receptor beta chains listed below, sequenced in a study of metastatic and nonmetastatic thyroid tumors. Patients underwent thyroid surgery, and none had received any treatment before it. TCRdb re-called clones via MiXCR from the PCR reads. The table includes about 40,000 clones, about a sixth detected once. The sequenced material came from blood. The source of these receptors is a female donor with papillary thyroid cancer or a benign thyroid nodule (not recorded which). Some clones in this sample may be carry-over from other donors' samples.

This clone was counted many times. The rearrangement uses TRBV30 and TRBJ2-1, with unresolved D. Germline loops: CDR1 GTSNPN, CDR2 SVGIG (reference sequence). V was shortened by 1 base and J by 6 bases, with 4 bases between the two germline ends. This CDR3 is built from 11 residues. The CDR3, as DNA: TGTGCCTGGAGTGCCCCCAATGAGCAGTTCTTC. It yields the protein CAWSAPNEQFF.

This chain uses TRBV6-1 with TRBJ2-3; D is possibly TRBD2 (5 bases). The ends were cut back, 5 bases at V and 6 bases at J, with 15 bases in the middle. This CDR3 spans 14 amino acids. Germline V gives CDR1 MNHNS, CDR2 SASEGT. CDR3 in amino acids: CASSPGVCVDTQYF. In DNA, the CDR3 is TGTGCCAGCAGTCCCGGGGTGTGCGTTGATACGCAGTATTTT.

In this sample, this clone turned up many times. This rearrangement joins TRBV5-6 to TRBJ1-2; D is unclear. The germline V gene encodes CDR1 SGHDT and CDR2 YYEEEE. This CDR3 has 15 amino acids. V lost 5 bases and J 1 base, leaving 15 bases between the germline ends. The CDR3 here is CASSRHMQLNYGYTF. CDR3 nucleotides: TGTGCCAGCAGTCGGCATATGCAACTTAACTATGGCTACACCTTC.

This clone was seen more than once but under ten times. The rearrangement joins TRBV11-1 to TRBJ2-2; possible D gene TRBD2, 6 bases. V was cut by 5 bases and J by 0 bases, with 19 bases left in between. CDR3 size: 18 residues. Per germline, CDR1 SGHAT and CDR2 FQDESV (reference sequence). CDR3 nucleotides: TGTGCCAGCAGCCTGGGTGGGAGGCGGGCCACGAACACCGGGGAGCTGTTTTTT. This encodes CASSLGGRRATNTGELFF.

By sample share, this clone is medium-sized (0.01 to 0.1%). The genes are TRBV30 and TRBJ2-7; D is unresolved. Germline CDR1 and CDR2: GTSNPN and SVGIG (reference sequence). The length of the CDR3 is 11 residues. CDR3 sequence: CAIMASYEQYF. The CDR3 DNA is TGTGCTATTATGGCATCCTACGAGCAGTACTTC.

The sample holds a few counts of this clone. Other DNA sequences of this sample code for an identical CDR3. The chain couples TRBV27 to TRBJ2-1, with D possibly matching TRBD1 (5 bases). Germline CDR1 is MNHEY and CDR2 is SMNVEV (reference sequence). V lost 4 bases and J 4 bases, leaving 17 bases between the germline ends. The CDR3 consists of 16 residues. The CDR3 sequence: CASSSTQVGLYNEQFF. As DNA, the CDR3 is TGTGCCAGCAGTTCCACACAGGTTGGCTTGTACAATGAGCAGTTCTTC.

This clone was found many times. The chain combines TRBV6-1 with TRBJ1-6, with 9 bases lining up with TRBD1. J was trimmed by 5 bases and V by 5 bases; bases with no gene match: 1. The CDR3 has 14 residues. In germline, CDR1 is MNHNS, CDR2 SASEGT. CDR3 sequence: CASSWTGDNSPLHF. The CDR3 DNA reads as TGTGCCAGCAGTTGGACAGGGGATAATTCACCCCTCCACTTT.

Note on this clone: One end of the junction fails to match germline, which may point to a read error. This chain connects TRBV11-1 to TRBJ2-1; D is possibly TRBD1 (5 bases). The CDR3 length is 14 residues. The germline CDR1 and CDR2 sequences are SGHAT and FQDESV (reference sequence). This CDR3 reads CVSRLVGQSNEQFF. CDR3 DNA: TGTGTCAGCAGGTTAGTCGGACAAAGTAATGAGCAGTTCTTC.

This clone was counted ten times or more. The rearrangement links TRBV5-4 to TRBJ2-3; D unresolved. Trimming removed 0 bases at V and 2 bases at J, with 16 bases between. Germline CDR1 reads SGHNT; CDR2 reads YYREEE (reference sequence). The CDR3 consists of 17 residues. CDR3 region: CASSLEDTLVFTDTQYF. The CDR3 nucleotides read TGTGCCAGCAGCTTGGAAGACACTTTAGTCTTCACAGATACGCAGTATTTT.

There are many counts of this clone. The chain combines TRBV28 with TRBJ1-4; D is possibly TRBD1 (6 bases). Germline V CDR1 and CDR2: MDHEN, SYDVKM. V gave up 3 bases and J gave up 8 bases, with 10 bases separating them. This CDR3 contains 13 residues. CDR3 region: CASSFQGTEKLFF. CDR3 DNA sequence: TGTGCCAGCAGTTTCCAGGGGACGGAAAAACTGTTTTTT.

By its share, this clone is medium-sized (0.01 to 0.1%). The chain combines TRBV12-3 or TRBV12-4 with TRBJ2-2; D is uncertain. Trimming left V 6 bases short and J 6 bases short, with 5 bases between. The length of the CDR3 is 11 residues. In DNA, the CDR3 is TGTGCCAGCAGCTCCGCCGGGGAGCTGTTTTTT. Its translation: CASSSAGELFF.

This chain uses TRBV25-1 with TRBJ1-2; D is unresolved. Per the germline V gene, CDR1 is MGHDK and CDR2 is SYGVNS. V gave up 6 bases and J gave up 6 bases, with 8 bases separating them. This CDR3 has 11 amino acids. This CDR3 reads CASRLRDGYTF. The CDR3 region has the DNA TGTGCCAGCAGACTGAGGGATGGCTACACCTTC.

The rearrangement links TRBV9 to TRBJ2-1; weak D call: TRBD1 (5 bases). This CDR3 contains 16 residues. CDR1 and CDR2 (germline): SGDLS, YYNGEE. Trimming cost V 4 bases and J 3 bases, with 17 bases left between them. Here the CDR3 reads CASSRALGDFYNEQFF. CDR3 sequence (DNA): TGTGCCAGCAGCCGCGCCCTAGGGGATTTCTACAATGAGCAGTTCTTC. The entire variable domain, with the rest obtained from reference TRBV9 and TRBJ2-1, is as follows: DSGVTQTPKHLITATGQRVTLRCSPRSGDLSVYWYQQSLDQGLQFLIQYYNGEERAKGNILERFSAQQFPDLHSELNLSSLELGDSALYFCASSRALGDFYNEQFFGPGTRLTVL.

Regarding this clone: An end of the junction differs from the germline gene, which may be a read error. Other DNA sequences of this sample code for an identical CDR3. The gene calls are TRBV25-1 and TRBJ1-1; TRBD1 agrees at 10 bases. Per the germline V gene, CDR1 is MGHDK and CDR2 is SYGVNS. The CDR3 runs 13 residues. CDR3 sequence (DNA): TGTGCTAGCACCCCGACAGGGGGCACTGAAGCCTTCTTT. Amino acids: CASTPTGGTEAFF.